Listed below are T cell receptor beta chains from one sample, sequenced in a study of T cell changes during pregnancy in multiple sclerosis. Here immunoSEQ multiplex PCR was the method, and the copy in TCRdb shows in-frame clones only, minus some. The sample has some 80,000 clones, approximately 92% seen once; the top ten hold more than 0.9%. Sequences were derived from peripheral blood, sampled in the first trimester of pregnancy. These receptors were collected from a female donor with multiple sclerosis, enrolled in a pregnancy study. The CDR3 runs from the conserved cysteine through the conserved F or W. D genes are given only for firm matches. Size tells how often a clone was seen (once, few, many) or the class of an expanded clone, and some rows leave it out.

j_call	d_call	clone_size	v_call	cdr3_aa	cdr3_nt
TRBJ2-7	TRBD1	NA	TRBV19	CASSRGAGGSEQYF	TGTGCCAGTAGCAGAGGGGCAGGGGGCTCCGAGCAGTACTTC
TRBJ1-3	NA	NA	TRBV2	CASTGNSGNTIYF	TGTGCCAGTACAGGGAACTCTGGAAACACCATATATTTT
TRBJ1-3	NA	few	TRBV2	CASSLGISGNTIYF	TGTGCCAGCAGTCTAGGAATATCTGGAAACACCATATATTTT
TRBJ2-3	TRBD1	NA	TRBV29-1	CSARDSPQTTQYF	TGCAGCGCTCGGGACAGTCCACAGACTACGCAGTATTTT
TRBJ2-7	NA	NA	TRBV4-1	CASSQDHRDLSSYEQYF	TGCGCCAGCAGCCAAGATCACCGGGACTTGAGCTCCTACGAGCAGTACTTC
TRBJ2-7	TRBD2	NA	TRBV7-9	CASSFKPGLAGGPYEQYF	TGTGCCAGCAGCTTTAAGCCGGGACTAGCGGGAGGCCCCTACGAGCAGTACTTC
TRBJ2-7	NA	NA	TRBV4-3	CASSQVWGDSSYEQYF	TGCGCCAGCAGCCAAGTTTGGGGGGATAGCTCCTACGAGCAGTACTTC
TRBJ1-1	NA	NA	TRBV19	CASRRGWDTEAFF	TGTGCCAGTAGAAGGGGGTGGGACACTGAAGCTTTCTTT
TRBJ1-1	NA	few	TRBV2	CASIKVGEWMKTEAFF	TGTGCCAGCATAAAGGTAGGAGAATGGATGAAAACTGAAGCTTTCTTT
TRBJ2-7	NA	NA	TRBV15	CATSRDSIESGRQYF	TGTGCCACCAGCAGAGATAGTATCGAGTCGGGTAGGCAGTACTTC
TRBJ2-2	NA	NA	TRBV6-5	CASSYNRNTGELFF	TGTGCCAGCAGTTATAATAGGAACACCGGGGAGCTGTTTTTT
TRBJ2-7	TRBD1	NA	TRBV6-5	CASSYSDRYYEQYF	TGTGCCAGCAGTTACTCGGACAGGTACTACGAGCAGTACTTC
TRBJ2-7	TRBD2	once	TRBV27	CASRTSGSSIIYEQYF	TGTGCCAGCAGAACTAGCGGGAGTTCAATAATTTACGAGCAGTACTTC
TRBJ1-1	NA	few	TRBV7-8	CASSLRRENTEAFF	TGTGCCAGCAGCTTACGGAGGGAGAACACTGAAGCTTTCTTT